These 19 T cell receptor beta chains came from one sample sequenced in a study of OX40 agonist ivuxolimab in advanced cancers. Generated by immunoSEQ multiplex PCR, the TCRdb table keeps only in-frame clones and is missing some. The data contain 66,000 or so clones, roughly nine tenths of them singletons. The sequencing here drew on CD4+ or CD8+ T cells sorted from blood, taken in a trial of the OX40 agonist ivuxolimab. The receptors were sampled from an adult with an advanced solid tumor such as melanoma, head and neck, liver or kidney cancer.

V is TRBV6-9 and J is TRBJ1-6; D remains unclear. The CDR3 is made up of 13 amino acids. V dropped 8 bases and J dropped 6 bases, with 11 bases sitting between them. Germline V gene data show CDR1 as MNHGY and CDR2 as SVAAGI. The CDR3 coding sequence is TGTGCCAGCTATCGTGGGCCTAATTCACCCCTCCACTTT. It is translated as CASYRGPNSPLHF.

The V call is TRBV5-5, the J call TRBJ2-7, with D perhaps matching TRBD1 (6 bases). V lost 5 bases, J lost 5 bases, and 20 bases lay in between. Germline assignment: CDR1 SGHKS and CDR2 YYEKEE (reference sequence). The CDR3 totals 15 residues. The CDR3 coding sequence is TGTGCCAGCAGGTACGACAGGCCGGACTTCAACGAGCAGTACTTC. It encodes CASRYDRPDFNEQYF.

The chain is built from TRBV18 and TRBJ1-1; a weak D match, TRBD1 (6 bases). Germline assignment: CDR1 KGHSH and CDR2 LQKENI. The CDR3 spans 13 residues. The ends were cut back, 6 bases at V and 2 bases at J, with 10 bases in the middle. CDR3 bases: TGTGCCAGCTCGGACAGTTTAAACACTGAAGCTTTCTTT. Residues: CASSDSLNTEAFF. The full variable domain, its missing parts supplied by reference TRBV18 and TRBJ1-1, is NAGVMQNPRHLVRRRGQEARLRCSPMKGHSHVYWYRQLPEEGLKFMVYLQKENIIDESGMPKERFSAEFPKEGPSILRIQQVVRGDSAAYFCASSDSLNTEAFFGQGTRLTVV.

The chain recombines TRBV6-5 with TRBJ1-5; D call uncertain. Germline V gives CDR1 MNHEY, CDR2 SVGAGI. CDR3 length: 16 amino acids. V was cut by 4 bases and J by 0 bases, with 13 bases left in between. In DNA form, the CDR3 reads TGTGCCAGCAGTTCAAATGGAGGGCCTAGCAATCAGCCCCAGCATTTT. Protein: CASSSNGGPSNQPQHF.

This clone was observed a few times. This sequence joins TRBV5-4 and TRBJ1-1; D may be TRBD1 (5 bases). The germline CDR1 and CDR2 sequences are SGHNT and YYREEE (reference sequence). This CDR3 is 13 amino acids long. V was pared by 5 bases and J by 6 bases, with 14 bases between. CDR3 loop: CASSRDLWAEAFF. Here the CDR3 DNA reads TGTGCCAGCAGTCGGGACCTATGGGCTGAAGCTTTCTTT.

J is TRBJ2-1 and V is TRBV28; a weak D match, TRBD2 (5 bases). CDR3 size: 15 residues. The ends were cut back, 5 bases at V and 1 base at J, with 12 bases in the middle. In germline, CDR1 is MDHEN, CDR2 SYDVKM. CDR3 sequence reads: CASSTPGGSYNEQFF. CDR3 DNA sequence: TGTGCCAGCAGTACCCCCGGCGGGTCCTACAATGAGCAGTTCTTC.

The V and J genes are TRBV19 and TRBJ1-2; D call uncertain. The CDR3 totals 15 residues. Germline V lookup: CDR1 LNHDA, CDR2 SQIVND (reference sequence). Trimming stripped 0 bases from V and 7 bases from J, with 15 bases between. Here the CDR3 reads CASSIDRVVSAGYTF. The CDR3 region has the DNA TGTGCCAGTAGTATAGATCGAGTGGTTTCGGCTGGCTACACCTTC.

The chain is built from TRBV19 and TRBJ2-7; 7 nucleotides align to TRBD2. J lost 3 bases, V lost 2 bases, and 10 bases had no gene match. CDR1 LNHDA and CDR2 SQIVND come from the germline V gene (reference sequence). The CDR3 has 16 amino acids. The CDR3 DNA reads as TGTGCCAGTAGTATATGGGGACGGGAGGAAAGCTACGAGCAGTACTTC. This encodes CASSIWGREESYEQYF.

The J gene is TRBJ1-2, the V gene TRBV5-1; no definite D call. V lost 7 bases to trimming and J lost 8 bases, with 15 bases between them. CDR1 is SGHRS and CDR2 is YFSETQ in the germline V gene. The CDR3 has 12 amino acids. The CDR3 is CASQVVRRGYTF. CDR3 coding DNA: TGCGCCAGCCAAGTGGTTAGAAGGGGCTACACCTTC.

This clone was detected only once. The CDR3 is CASSPGGAFGEQFF. DNA for the CDR3: TGTGCCAGCAGCCCCGGGGGGGCTTTCGGTGAGCAGTTCTTC. V usage is TRBV11-2 and J usage is TRBJ2-1, with 8 bases identical to TRBD2. Germline CDR1 is SGHAT and CDR2 is FQNNGV. With 5 bases clipped from V and 9 bases from J, the junction kept 9 bases outside the gene matches. The CDR3 totals 14 residues.

As DNA, the CDR3 is TGTGCCAGCAGTCACGGGACGGTGAACACTGAAGCTTTCTTT. Its protein is CASSHGTVNTEAFF. V usage is TRBV27 and J usage is TRBJ1-1; weak D call: TRBD1 (5 bases). Germline-derived CDR1 and CDR2 are MNHEY and SMNVEV (reference sequence). The CDR3 extends over 14 amino acids. The V end lost 5 bases, the J end lost 0 bases, and 10 bases lay between the germline ends.

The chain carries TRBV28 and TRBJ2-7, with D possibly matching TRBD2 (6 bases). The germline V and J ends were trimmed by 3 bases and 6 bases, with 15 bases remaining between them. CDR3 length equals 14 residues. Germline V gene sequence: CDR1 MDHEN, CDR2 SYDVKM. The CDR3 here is CASSLGGRGLEQYF. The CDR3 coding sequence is TGTGCCAGCAGTTTGGGGGGACGCGGTCTCGAGCAGTACTTC.

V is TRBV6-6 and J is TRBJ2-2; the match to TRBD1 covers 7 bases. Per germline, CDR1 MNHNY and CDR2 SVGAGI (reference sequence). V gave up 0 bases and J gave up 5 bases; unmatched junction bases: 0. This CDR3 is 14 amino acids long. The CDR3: CASSYSQGTGELFF. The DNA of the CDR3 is TGTGCCAGCAGTTACTCACAGGGGACCGGGGAGCTGTTTTTT.

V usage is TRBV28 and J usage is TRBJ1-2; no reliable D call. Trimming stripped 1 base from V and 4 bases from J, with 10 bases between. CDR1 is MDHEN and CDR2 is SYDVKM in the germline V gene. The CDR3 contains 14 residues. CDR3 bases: TGTGCCAGCAGTTTATCCGGGGTCCTCTATGGCTACACCTTC. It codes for CASSLSGVLYGYTF.

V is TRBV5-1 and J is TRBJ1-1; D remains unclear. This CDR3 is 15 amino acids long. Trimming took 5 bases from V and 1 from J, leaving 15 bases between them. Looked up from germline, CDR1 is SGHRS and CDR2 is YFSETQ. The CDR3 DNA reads TGCGCCAGCAGTCTTGGATTAGGGTCGAACACTGAAGCTTTCTTT. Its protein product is CASSLGLGSNTEAFF. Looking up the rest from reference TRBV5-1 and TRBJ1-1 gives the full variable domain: KAGVTQTPRYLIKTRGQQVTLSCSPISGHRSVSWYQQTPGQGLQFLFEYFSETQRNKGNFPGRFSGRQFSNSRSEMNVSTLELGDSALYLCASSLGLGSNTEAFFGQGTRLTVV.

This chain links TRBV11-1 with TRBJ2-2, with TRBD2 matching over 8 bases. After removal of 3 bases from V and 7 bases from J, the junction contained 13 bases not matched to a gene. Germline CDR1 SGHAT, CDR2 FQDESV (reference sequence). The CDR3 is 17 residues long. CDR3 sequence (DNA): TGTGCCAGCAGCTTCTTAAGGCGTAGCGGGGACGACGGGGAGCTGTTTTTT. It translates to CASSFLRRSGDDGELFF.

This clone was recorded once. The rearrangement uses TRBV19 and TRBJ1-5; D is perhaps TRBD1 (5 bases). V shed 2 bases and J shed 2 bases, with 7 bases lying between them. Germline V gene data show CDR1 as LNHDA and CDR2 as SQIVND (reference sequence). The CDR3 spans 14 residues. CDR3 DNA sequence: TGTGCCAGTAGTATACAAGGGGGCAATCAGCCCCAGCATTTT. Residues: CASSIQGGNQPQHF. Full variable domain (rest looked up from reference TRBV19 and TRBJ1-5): DGGITQSPKYLFRKEGQNVTLSCEQNLNHDAMYWYRQDPGQGLRLIYYSQIVNDFQKGDIAEGYSVSREKKESFPLTVTSAQKNPTAFYLCASSIQGGNQPQHFGDGTRLSIL.

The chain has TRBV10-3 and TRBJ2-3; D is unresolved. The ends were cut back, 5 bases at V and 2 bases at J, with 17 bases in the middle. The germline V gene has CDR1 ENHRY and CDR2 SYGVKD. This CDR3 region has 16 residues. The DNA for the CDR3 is TGTGCCATCAGTTCTTTTCTGGGGATGGTCACAGATACGCAGTATTTT. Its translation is CAISSFLGMVTDTQYF.

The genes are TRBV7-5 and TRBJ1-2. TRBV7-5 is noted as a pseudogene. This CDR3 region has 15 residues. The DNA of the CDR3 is TGTGCCAGAAGCACGGGGGGACAGACCAACTATGGCTACACCTTC. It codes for CARSTGGQTNYGYTF.